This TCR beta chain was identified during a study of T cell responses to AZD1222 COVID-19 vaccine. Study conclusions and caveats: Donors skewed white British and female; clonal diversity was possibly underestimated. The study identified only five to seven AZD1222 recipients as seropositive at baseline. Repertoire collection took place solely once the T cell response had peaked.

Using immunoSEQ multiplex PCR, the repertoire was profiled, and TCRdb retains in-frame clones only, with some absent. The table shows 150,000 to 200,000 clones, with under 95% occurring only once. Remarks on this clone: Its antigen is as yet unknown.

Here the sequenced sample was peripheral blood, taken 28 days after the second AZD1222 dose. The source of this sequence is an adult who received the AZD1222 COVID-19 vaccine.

CDR3 sequence: CASSLNTAPRQDEKLFF. The CDR3 DNA sequence: TGTGCCAGCAGCTTAAATACGGCCCCCAGACAGGATGAAAAACTGTTTTTT. The genes are TRBV7-6 and TRBJ1-4, with D possibly being TRBD1 (6 bases). V lost 2 bases to trimming and J lost 6 bases, with 19 bases between them. The CDR3 loop spans 17 amino acids. Germline loops: CDR1 SGHVS, CDR2 FNYEAQ.